This TCR beta chain was recorded in a study of early T cells in non-severe SARS-CoV-2 infection. Study-level points and caveats: VDJdb matching, biased toward anti-spike CD8 responses, missed private and CD4 specificities.

This clonotype was counted ten times or more. Antigen unknown. Trimming cost V 2 bases and J 0 bases, with 11 bases left between them. Germline loops: CDR1 SGHTA, CDR2 FQGNSA. The CDR3 is 15 residues long. Via MiXCR, TCRdb re-called the 5' RACE reads, giving one row per CDR3 protein. In the table there are about 11,000 distinct CDR3 sequences, around 5% of which are singletons. Sequenced input: whole blood. The rearrangement joins TRBV7-2 to TRBJ2-7; D might be TRBD2 (6 bases). The TCR originated in an adult who was a healthcare worker with PCR-confirmed SARS-CoV-2 infection or an uninfected control (not recorded which). The CDR3 DNA reads TGTGCCAGCAGCTTAATTGGGGGGAGCTCCTACGAGCAGTACTTC. Its protein is CASSLIGGSSYEQYF.